A single sample gave rise to the 31 T cell receptor beta chains below, sequenced in a study of cytomegalovirus exposure and HLA in healthy donors. The PCR employed 60 Vbeta primers together with 13 Jbeta primers. Data came from immunoSEQ multiplex PCR; TCRdb stores just in-frame clones and leaves some out. There are about 150,000 clones in the sample; around 80% occur only once, and approximately 6.7% lies in the top ten. The material sequenced was PBMCs. These receptors were obtained from a young man in good health and CMV-seropositive.

This clone was seen a few times. The V and J genes are TRBV11-2 and TRBJ2-7; a possible D gene is TRBD2 (5 bases). Trimming took 4 bases from V and 6 from J, leaving 19 bases between them. This CDR3 contains 15 residues. Germline V gives CDR1 SGHAT, CDR2 FQNNGV. This chain's CDR3 is CASSSLRRRVGEQYF. CDR3 sequence (DNA): TGTGCCAGCAGCTCTCTAAGGAGGAGAGTGGGCGAGCAGTACTTC.

DNA for the CDR3: TGCGCCAGCAGCTCGACGACAGGGGGCTTGACTGAAGCTTTCTTT. Translated, it gives CASSSTTGGLTEAFF. V and J are TRBV5-1 and TRBJ1-1; 10 bases fit TRBD1. Germline V gene data show CDR1 as SGHRS and CDR2 as YFSETQ. This CDR3 has 15 amino acids. V lost 3 bases to trimming and J lost 5 bases; unmatched junction nucleotides: 7.

The chain employs TRBV15 and TRBJ2-3; 8 bases map to TRBD1. CDR1 is LNHNV, CDR2 YYDKDF, per germline (reference sequence). Germline trimming cut 1 base from V and 0 bases from J; bases unmatched to any gene: 9. This CDR3 has 18 amino acids. The CDR3 DNA is TGTGCCACCAGCAGAGTACCCTCCGGGACAGGTAGCACAGATACGCAGTATTTT. Translated, it gives CATSRVPSGTGSTDTQYF.

The CDR3 DNA reads as TGTGCCAGCAGTACTAGCGGGAGGGGTGAGCAGTTCTTC. Amino acids: CASSTSGRGEQFF. The rearrangement links TRBV5-5 to TRBJ2-1; TRBD2 matches 13 bases. The CDR3 extends over 13 amino acids. CDR1 and CDR2 from the germline V gene are SGHKS and YYEKEE (reference sequence). Trimming cost V 5 bases and J 9 bases; bases outside gene matches: 2. Variable domain in full (rest from reference TRBV5-5 and TRBJ2-1): DAGVTQSPTHLIKTRGQQVTLRCSPISGHKSVSWYQQVLGQGPQFIFQYYEKEERGRGNFPDRFSARQFPNYSSELNVNALLLGDSALYLCASSTSGRGEQFFGPGTRLTVL.

The chain employs TRBV7-7 and TRBJ2-5, with D perhaps TRBD1 (6 bases). V gave up 2 bases and J gave up 2 bases, with 15 bases separating them. The CDR3 is 16 residues long. CDR1 is SSHAT, CDR2 FNYEAQ, per germline (reference sequence). CDR3 coding DNA: TGTGCCAGCAGCTTATCAATCTCTACAGGGCAAGAGACCCAGTACTTC. Translated, it gives CASSLSISTGQETQYF.

The chain carries TRBV6-1 and TRBJ2-7, with 11 bases aligning to TRBD2. Germline CDR1 is MNHNS and CDR2 is SASEGT. This CDR3 has 15 residues. Trimming cost V 1 base and J 4 bases; bases outside gene matches: 3. For the CDR3, the DNA is TGTGCCAGCAGTGAAGGTCTAGCGGGAGGTTACGAGCAGTACTTC. This sequence encodes CASSEGLAGGYEQYF.

V and J are TRBV6-1 and TRBJ1-6, with TRBD1 matching over 7 bases. The CDR3 is 14 residues long. The germline CDR1 and CDR2 sequences are MNHNS and SASEGT. After removal of 8 bases from V and 4 bases from J, the junction contained 5 bases not matched to a gene. CDR3 nucleotides: TGTGCCAGCGGGACGACAGGGTATAATTCACCCCTCCACTTT. Its protein product is CASGTTGYNSPLHF.

V and J are TRBV7-8 and TRBJ2-4; TRBD2 is a possible D gene (6 bases). V was clipped by 2 bases and J by 8 bases, with 16 bases between them. This CDR3 contains 15 residues. Per the germline V gene, CDR1 is SGHVS and CDR2 is FQNEAQ. CDR3 loop: CASSLSRGPRDIQYF. The CDR3 DNA follows: TGTGCCAGCAGCTTATCGCGGGGCCCAAGGGACATTCAGTACTTC.

The chain combines TRBV4-3 with TRBJ2-5; D is ambiguous. V lost 0 bases, J lost 5 bases, and 13 bases lay in between. CDR1 and CDR2 (germline): LGHNA, YSLEER. The CDR3 runs to 15 residues. The CDR3 nucleotides read TGCGCCAGCAGCCAAGATGTGACACCACGGGAGACCCAGTACTTC. Its protein is CASSQDVTPRETQYF.

The V and J genes are TRBV6-5 and TRBJ1-4; 7 bases are a match to TRBD1. CDR1 is MNHEY, CDR2 SVGAGI, per germline. There are 14 residues in the CDR3. V gave up 8 bases and J gave up 5 bases; unmatched junction bases: 8. The CDR3 sequence: CASVEGGGNEKLFF. The CDR3 coding sequence is TGTGCCAGCGTAGAAGGGGGCGGGAATGAAAAACTGTTTTTT.

The rearrangement links TRBV10-3 to TRBJ2-1, with TRBD2 identical over 7 bases. Germline V gives CDR1 ENHRY, CDR2 SYGVKD. V lost 5 bases to trimming and J lost 4 bases; unmatched junction nucleotides: 11. CDR3 length equals 16 residues. The CDR3 bases are TGTGCCATCAGTACAGATCGGGGGGACCATTACAATGAGCAGTTCTTC. This sequence encodes CAISTDRGDHYNEQFF.

This rearrangement joins TRBV7-9 to TRBJ1-2, with 7 bases matching TRBD1. CDR3 length: 13 amino acids. From germline, CDR1 is SEHNR and CDR2 FQNEAQ (reference sequence). J was trimmed by 4 bases and V by 5 bases; bases with no gene match: 4. This CDR3 is CASSLGQPYGYTF. CDR3 sequence (DNA): TGTGCCAGCAGCCTGGGACAGCCCTATGGCTACACCTTC.

The gene calls are TRBV30 and TRBJ2-7; TRBD2 is a possible D gene (5 bases). Germline V CDR1 and CDR2: GTSNPN, SVGIG (reference sequence). The CDR3 has 14 amino acids. V lost 7 bases to trimming and J lost 2 bases, with 18 bases between them. CDR3 in amino acids: CAFLREGVAYEQYF. The CDR3 DNA sequence: TGTGCCTTCCTCCGAGAGGGCGTAGCCTACGAGCAGTACTTC.

The rearrangement links TRBV4-1 to TRBJ1-6, with TRBD1 matching 8 bases. CDR1 and CDR2 (germline): MGHRA, YSYEKL. The CDR3 runs 17 residues. V was pared by 1 base and J by 0 bases, with 2 bases of the junction left unmatched. The CDR3 sequence: CASSQAGQDSYNSPLHF. The CDR3 DNA reads as TGCGCCAGCAGCCAAGCGGGACAGGACTCCTATAATTCACCCCTCCACTTT.

Here the CDR3 DNA reads TGCGCCAGCAGCTTGGCTGGCGGCTATGGCTACACCTTC. Amino acids: CASSLAGGYGYTF. The chain joins TRBV5-1 to TRBJ1-2; D is uncertain. Germline CDR1 and CDR2: SGHRS and YFSETQ. The CDR3 spans 13 residues. The ends were cut back, 0 bases at V and 4 bases at J, with 7 bases in the middle.

The chain combines TRBV27 with TRBJ2-7; a possible D gene is TRBD2 (6 bases). This CDR3 contains 12 residues. Germline CDR1 reads MNHEY; CDR2 reads SMNVEV (reference sequence). V lost 10 bases, J lost 2 bases, and 12 bases lay in between. CDR3: CATGVGAYEQYF. In nucleotides, the CDR3 is TGTGCCACGGGGGTGGGGGCCTACGAGCAGTACTTC.

This sequence joins TRBV6-6 and TRBJ2-7; 9 bases are a match to TRBD1. The CDR3 loop spans 14 amino acids. Germline-derived CDR1 and CDR2 are MNHNY and SVGAGI (reference sequence). The junction had 7 bases not matched to a gene; V was cut back by 2 bases and J by 8 bases. The CDR3 loop reads CASSYLDGQGKQYF. CDR3 bases: TGTGCCAGCAGTTACCTGGATGGACAGGGGAAGCAGTACTTC.

Only one count was recorded for this clone. This chain joins TRBV11-3 and TRBJ2-5; TRBD1 matches at 7 bases. The DNA end favors TRBJ2-7, so the J call may be wrong. Germline V gene data show CDR1 as SGHNT and CDR2 as YENEEA. CDR3 length: 16 residues. The CDR3 here is CASSLEQGLGSYEQYF. The CDR3 DNA sequence: TGTGCCAGCAGCTTAGAACAGGGGCTCGGGTCCTACGAGCAGTACTTC.

CDR3 sequence: CASSLAAGGKGYGYTF. The CDR3 bases are TGTGCCAGCAGCTTAGCGGCGGGGGGAAAAGGCTATGGCTACACCTTC. The chain combines TRBV7-8 with TRBJ1-2; a possible D gene is TRBD1 (5 bases). The ends were cut back, 0 bases at V and 4 bases at J, with 15 bases in the middle. Germline-derived CDR1 and CDR2 are SGHVS and FQNEAQ. The CDR3 spans 16 residues.

The sample holds a few counts of this clone. The V gene is TRBV4-2, the J gene TRBJ2-7; TRBD1 aligns across 8 bases. The V gene's germline CDR1 is LGHNA and CDR2 YNFKEQ. V gave up 4 bases and J gave up 2 bases; unmatched junction bases: 10. The CDR3 covers 16 residues. The CDR3 DNA is TGTGCCAGCAGCCGCTACAGCTCGACAGGGGCCTACGAGCAGTACTTC. As protein: CASSRYSSTGAYEQYF.

This rearrangement joins TRBV9 to TRBJ2-5, with a tentative D call TRBD2 (6 bases). There are 15 residues in the CDR3. V gave up 2 bases and J gave up 4 bases, with 15 bases separating them. Germline V lookup: CDR1 SGDLS, CDR2 YYNGEE. Written as DNA, the CDR3 is TGTGCCAGCAGCGTCGGCGGGGCAGTTAGAGAGACCCAGTACTTC. Its protein product is CASSVGGAVRETQYF. Variable domain in full (rest from reference TRBV9 and TRBJ2-5): DSGVTQTPKHLITATGQRVTLRCSPRSGDLSVYWYQQSLDQGLQFLIQYYNGEERAKGNILERFSAQQFPDLHSELNLSSLELGDSALYFCASSVGGAVRETQYFGPGTRLLVL.

The J gene is TRBJ1-5, the V gene TRBV19; 10 bases are a match to TRBD1. The CDR3 loop spans 20 amino acids. CDR1 is LNHDA and CDR2 is SQIVND in the germline V gene (reference sequence). Trimming at V came to 5 bases and at J to 0 bases, leaving 16 bases not matched to a gene. As DNA, the CDR3 is TGTGCCAGTAGTCGGTCGGGACAGGGGTGGGGGGCATATAGCAATCAGCCCCAGCATTTT. It is translated as CASSRSGQGWGAYSNQPQHF. Full variable domain (rest looked up from reference TRBV19 and TRBJ1-5): DGGITQSPKYLFRKEGQNVTLSCEQNLNHDAMYWYRQDPGQGLRLIYYSQIVNDFQKGDIAEGYSVSREKKESFPLTVTSAQKNPTAFYLCASSRSGQGWGAYSNQPQHFGDGTRLSIL.

The chain has TRBV28 and TRBJ2-5; D is uncertain. The J call is doubtful: the DNA matches TRBJ2-7 better. Germline V gene lookup returns CDR1 MDHEN and CDR2 SYDVKM. The length of the CDR3 is 14 residues. CDR3 sequence (DNA): TGTGCCAGCAGTATCCCCGACATCTCCTACGAGCAGTACTTC. Its translation: CASSIPDISYEQYF.

The chain has TRBV7-9 and TRBJ2-5; D is unclear. Looked up from germline, CDR1 is SEHNR and CDR2 is FQNEAQ (reference sequence). CDR3 size: 15 residues. V was pared by 1 base and J by 2 bases, with 11 bases between. The CDR3 DNA sequence: TGTGCCAGCAGCTTAGACCCAGGAAAGCAAGAGACCCAGTACTTC. Amino acid sequence: CASSLDPGKQETQYF.

The J gene is TRBJ2-5, the V gene TRBV7-3; 9 positions agree with TRBD1. Trimming removed 4 bases from V and 4 bases from J; junction bases left unmatched: 1. The germline CDR1 and CDR2 sequences are SGHTA and FQGTGA. CDR3 length: 13 amino acids. The chain's CDR3 is CASSSDRGETQYF. CDR3 nucleotide sequence: TGTGCCAGCAGCTCGGACAGGGGAGAGACCCAGTACTTC.

This chain joins TRBV6-1 and TRBJ1-6, with D uncertain. Germline V gene data show CDR1 as MNHNS and CDR2 as SASEGT. Trimming shortened V by 7 bases and J by 6 bases, and 13 bases separated the two germline ends. The length of the CDR3 is 14 residues. The CDR3 protein is CASTEGSINSPLHF. Here the CDR3 DNA reads TGTGCCAGCACTGAGGGCTCCATTAATTCACCCCTCCACTTT.

This clone was detected only once. The rearrangement links TRBV7-8 to TRBJ2-1; D is possibly TRBD2 (6 bases). CDR1 is SGHVS, CDR2 FQNEAQ, per germline. The CDR3 runs 16 residues. V dropped 2 bases and J dropped 6 bases, with 17 bases sitting between them. In DNA form, the CDR3 reads TGTGCCAGCAGCTTAATTGTTGCGGGGCCCGCCAATGAGCAGTTCTTC. Protein sequence: CASSLIVAGPANEQFF.

The chain is built from TRBV23-1 and TRBJ2-1; tentative D call: TRBD1 (6 bases). TRBV23-1 is an ORF for which the function is uncertain. The CDR3 runs to 15 residues. Trimming cost V 3 bases and J 15 bases, with 24 bases left between them. CDR3 in DNA: TGCGCCAGCAGTCATAACCGGGACATTGACAATGAGTGGTTCTTC. As protein: CASSHNRDIDNEWFF.

This clone came up a few times. J is TRBJ1-2 and V is TRBV28; TRBD1 might be the D (6 bases). Germline-derived CDR1 and CDR2 are MDHEN and SYDVKM. CDR3 length equals 13 residues. V was trimmed by 8 bases and J by 5 bases, leaving 15 bases between them. The CDR3 protein is CASGGGGAYGYTF. CDR3 nucleotide sequence: TGTGCCAGCGGAGGGGGGGGCGCATATGGCTACACCTTC.

This clone was picked up one time. The rearrangement links TRBV5-6 to TRBJ2-3; D ambiguous. V was trimmed by 4 bases and J by 2 bases, leaving 8 bases between them. Germline loops: CDR1 SGHDT, CDR2 YYEEEE. The CDR3 length is 13 residues. The CDR3 region has the DNA TGTGCCAGCAGCCAACAGATCACAGATACGCAGTATTTT. Its translation: CASSQQITDTQYF.

This clone was seen more than once but under ten times. This rearrangement joins TRBV6-1 to TRBJ1-6; 7 nucleotides align to TRBD1. CDR1 is MNHNS and CDR2 is SASEGT in the germline V gene. V gave up 10 bases and J gave up 9 bases; unmatched junction bases: 9. This CDR3 comprises 13 residues. CDR3 region: CATDDRDTSPLHF. For the CDR3, the DNA is TGTGCCACCGACGACAGGGACACTTCACCCCTCCACTTT.